What follows are 4 T cell receptor beta chains derived from one specimen sequenced in a study of control samples from healthy donors and cancer patients. TCRdb keeps only in-frame clones here, not all; method: immunoSEQ multiplex PCR. The sample has about 140,000 clones; around nine tenths are singletons. Sequencing was performed on blood. These receptors originate from a man aged 25 to 40 in good health.

This clone was counted a single time. The chain carries TRBV3-1 (or the pseudogene TRBV3-2) and TRBJ1-4; 7 bases map to TRBD1. Germline V gives CDR1 LGHDT, CDR2 YNNKEL (reference sequence). Losses at the gene ends were 4 bases for V and 5 bases for J; bases not matched to a gene: 10. CDR3 length: 16 amino acids. The CDR3 spells CASSPNRGRTNEKLFF. The CDR3 DNA follows: TGTGCCAGCAGCCCAAACAGGGGACGAACCAATGAAAAACTGTTTTTT.

CDR3 in amino acids: CAWSRDNAASPLHF. For the CDR3, the DNA is TGTGCCTGGAGTCGGGACAACGCGGCGTCACCCCTCCACTTT. The rearrangement uses TRBV30 and TRBJ1-6; D is possibly TRBD1 (6 bases). CDR1 and CDR2 from the germline V gene are GTSNPN and SVGIG (reference sequence). The CDR3 consists of 14 residues. The V end was cut by 2 bases, the J end by 10 bases, with 15 bases between.

This rearrangement joins TRBV25-1 to TRBJ1-1; 8 bases are shared with TRBD1. Germline CDR1 and CDR2: MGHDK and SYGVNS. V was pared by 3 bases and J by 5 bases, with 5 bases of the junction left unmatched. The CDR3 is 14 residues long. The CDR3 loop is CASSEARGRTEAFF. The CDR3 DNA is TGTGCCAGCAGTGAGGCCAGGGGGCGAACTGAAGCTTTCTTT. The complete variable domain, with remaining parts taken from reference TRBV25-1 and TRBJ1-1, reads EADIYQTPRYLVIGTGKKITLECSQTMGHDKMYWYQQDPGMELHLIHYSYGVNSTEKGDLSSESTVSRIRTEHFPLTLESARPSHTSQYLCASSEARGRTEAFFGQGTRLTVV.

This clone was seen more than once but under ten times. The chain couples TRBV29-1 to TRBJ2-2; the D gene is possibly TRBD1 (5 bases). Germline V gene data show CDR1 as SQVTM and CDR2 as ANQGSEA. V was clipped by 4 bases and J by 0 bases, with 15 bases between them. The CDR3 has 16 residues. CDR3 nucleotides: TGCAGCGTTGTTTTGGCGACAGACGCGAACACCGGGGAGCTGTTTTTT. It is translated as CSVVLATDANTGELFF.